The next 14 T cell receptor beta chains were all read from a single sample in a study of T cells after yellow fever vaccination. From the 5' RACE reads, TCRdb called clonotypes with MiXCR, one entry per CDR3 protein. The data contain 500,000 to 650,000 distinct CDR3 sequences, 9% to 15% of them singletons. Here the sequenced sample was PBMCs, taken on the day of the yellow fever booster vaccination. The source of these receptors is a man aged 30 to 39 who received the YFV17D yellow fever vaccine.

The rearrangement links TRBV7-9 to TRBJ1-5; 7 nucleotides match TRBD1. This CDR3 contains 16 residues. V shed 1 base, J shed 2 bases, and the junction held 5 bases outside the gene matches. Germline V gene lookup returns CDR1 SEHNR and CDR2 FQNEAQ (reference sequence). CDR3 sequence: CASSLGQGDGNQPQHF. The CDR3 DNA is TGTGCCAGCAGCTTAGGGCAGGGGGATGGCAATCAGCCCCAGCATTTT.

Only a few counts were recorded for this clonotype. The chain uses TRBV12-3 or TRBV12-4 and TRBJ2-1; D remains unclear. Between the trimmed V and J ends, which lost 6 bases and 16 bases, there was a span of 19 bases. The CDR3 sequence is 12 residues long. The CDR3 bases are TGTGCCAGCAGCCGGCACCCAGCATGGGAATTCTTC. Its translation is CASSRHPAWEFF.

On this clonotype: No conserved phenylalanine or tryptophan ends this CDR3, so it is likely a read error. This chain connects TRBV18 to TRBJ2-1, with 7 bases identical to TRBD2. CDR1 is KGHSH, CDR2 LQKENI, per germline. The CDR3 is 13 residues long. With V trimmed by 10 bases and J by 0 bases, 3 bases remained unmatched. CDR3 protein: CATGGYSYNEQFS. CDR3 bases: TGTGCCACCGGGGGGTACTCCTACAATGAGCAGTTCTCC.

DNA of the CDR3: TGTGCCACCAGGATAGCGGGAATGGGCACAGATACGCAGTATTTT. Its protein is CATRIAGMGTDTQYF. V gene TRBV15 combines with J gene TRBJ2-3; 8 bases agree with TRBD2. Looked up from germline, CDR1 is LNHNV and CDR2 is YYDKDF (reference sequence). J was trimmed by 1 base and V by 6 bases; bases with no gene match: 6. The CDR3 has 15 amino acids.

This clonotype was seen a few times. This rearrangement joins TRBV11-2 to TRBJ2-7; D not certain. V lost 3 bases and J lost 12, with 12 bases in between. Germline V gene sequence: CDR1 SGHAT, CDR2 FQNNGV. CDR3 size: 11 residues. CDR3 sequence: CASSLAGPGYF. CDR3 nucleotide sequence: TGTGCCAGCAGCTTGGCCGGCCCCGGGTACTTC.

The CDR3, as DNA: TGTGCCAGCAGTTATGGGGGACTAGCGGGATGGGATGAGCAGTTCTTC. It codes for CASSYGGLAGWDEQFF. V and J are TRBV28 and TRBJ2-1, with 13 nucleotides matching TRBD2. Per the germline V gene, CDR1 is MDHEN and CDR2 is SYDVKM. V was clipped by 4 bases and J by 8 bases; unmatched bases: 8. The CDR3 loop spans 16 amino acids.

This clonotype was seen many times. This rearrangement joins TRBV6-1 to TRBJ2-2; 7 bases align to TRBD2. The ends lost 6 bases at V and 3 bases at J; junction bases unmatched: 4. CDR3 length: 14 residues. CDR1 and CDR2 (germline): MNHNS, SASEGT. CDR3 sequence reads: CASRGRGDTGELFF. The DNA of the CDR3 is TGTGCCAGCAGGGGCCGGGGGGACACCGGGGAGCTGTTTTTT.

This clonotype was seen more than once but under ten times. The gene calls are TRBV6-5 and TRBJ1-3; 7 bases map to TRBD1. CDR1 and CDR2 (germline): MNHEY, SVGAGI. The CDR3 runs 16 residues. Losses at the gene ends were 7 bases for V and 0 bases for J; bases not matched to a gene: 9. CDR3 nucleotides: TGTGCCAGCATAACTGACAGGGACTACTCTGGAAACACCATATATTTT. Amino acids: CASITDRDYSGNTIYF.

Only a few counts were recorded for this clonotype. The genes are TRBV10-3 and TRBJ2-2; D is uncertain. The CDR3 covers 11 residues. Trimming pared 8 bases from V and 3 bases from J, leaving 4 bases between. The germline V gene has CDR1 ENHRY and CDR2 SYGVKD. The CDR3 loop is CAIGHTGELFF. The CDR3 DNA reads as TGTGCCATCGGTCACACCGGGGAGCTGTTTTTT.

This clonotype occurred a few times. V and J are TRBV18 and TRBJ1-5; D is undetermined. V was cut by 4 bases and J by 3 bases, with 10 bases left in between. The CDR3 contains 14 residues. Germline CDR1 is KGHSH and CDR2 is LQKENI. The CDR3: CASSLERDNQPQHF. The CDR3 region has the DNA TGTGCCAGCTCACTCGAGAGGGACAATCAGCCCCAGCATTTT.

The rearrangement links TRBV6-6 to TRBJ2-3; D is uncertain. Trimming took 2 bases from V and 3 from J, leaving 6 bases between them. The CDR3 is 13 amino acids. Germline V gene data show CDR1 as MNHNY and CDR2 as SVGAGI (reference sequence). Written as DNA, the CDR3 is TGTGCCAGCAGTTACCTTCAGACAGATACGCAGTATTTT. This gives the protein CASSYLQTDTQYF.

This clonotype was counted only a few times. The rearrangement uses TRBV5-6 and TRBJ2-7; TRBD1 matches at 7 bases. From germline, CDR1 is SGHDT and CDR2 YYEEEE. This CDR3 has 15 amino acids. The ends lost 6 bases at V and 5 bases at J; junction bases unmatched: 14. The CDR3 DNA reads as TGTGCCAGCACCGGATTGACAGGGTCGCTAGACGAGCAGTACTTC. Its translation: CASTGLTGSLDEQYF.

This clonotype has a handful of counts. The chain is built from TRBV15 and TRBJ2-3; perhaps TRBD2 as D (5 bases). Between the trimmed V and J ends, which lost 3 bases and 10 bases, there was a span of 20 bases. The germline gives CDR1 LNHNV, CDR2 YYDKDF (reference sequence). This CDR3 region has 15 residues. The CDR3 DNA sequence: TGTGCCACCAGCAGGGACTCGGTGGCTGGGAAGGCGCAGTATTTT. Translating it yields CATSRDSVAGKAQYF.

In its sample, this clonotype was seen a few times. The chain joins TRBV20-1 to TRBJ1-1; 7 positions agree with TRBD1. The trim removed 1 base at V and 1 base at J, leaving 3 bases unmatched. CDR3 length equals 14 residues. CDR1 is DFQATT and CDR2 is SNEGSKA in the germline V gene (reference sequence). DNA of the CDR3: TGCAGTGCTAGAGCTGGGACAGAGAACACTGAAGCTTTCTTT. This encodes CSARAGTENTEAFF.